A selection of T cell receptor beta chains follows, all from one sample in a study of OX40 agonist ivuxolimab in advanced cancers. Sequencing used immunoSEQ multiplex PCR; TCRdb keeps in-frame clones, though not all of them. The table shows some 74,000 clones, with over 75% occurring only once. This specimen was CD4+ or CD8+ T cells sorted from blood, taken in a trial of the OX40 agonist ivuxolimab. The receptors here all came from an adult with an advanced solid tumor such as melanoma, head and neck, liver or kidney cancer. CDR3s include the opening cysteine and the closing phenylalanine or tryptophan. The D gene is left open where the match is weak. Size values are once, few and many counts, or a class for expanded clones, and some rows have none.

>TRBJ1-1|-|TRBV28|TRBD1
TGTGCCAGCAGTTTACTCGGGACAGGGGCATTGGACACTGAAGCTTTCTTT
CASSLLGTGALDTEAFF
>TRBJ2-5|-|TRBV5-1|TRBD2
TGCGCCAGCAGCTCTCTGGCGGGAGCAGAGACCCAGTACTTC
CASSSLAGAETQYF
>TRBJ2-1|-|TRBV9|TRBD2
TGTGCCAGCAGCGCGGGACTAGCGGGAGGCGAGCAGTTCTTC
CASSAGLAGGEQFF
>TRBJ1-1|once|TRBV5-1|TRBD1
TGCGCCAGCAGTTCTGTAAAGCCATCGGACAGGGGAGACACTGAAGCTTTCTTT
CASSSVKPSDRGDTEAFF
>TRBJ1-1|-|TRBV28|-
TGTGCCAGCAGTACGGGGGGGCAGAACACTGAAGCTTTCTTT
CASSTGGQNTEAFF
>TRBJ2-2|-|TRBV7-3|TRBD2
TGTGCCAGCAGCTTAACAGGTCTAGCGGGACGGACCGGGGAGCTGTTTTTT
CASSLTGLAGRTGELFF
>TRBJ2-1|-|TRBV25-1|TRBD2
TGTGCCAGCAGTGAATTGGGACTAGCGGGAGCGGACTACAATGAGCAGTTCTTC
CASSELGLAGADYNEQFF
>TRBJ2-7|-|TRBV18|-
TGTGCCAGCTCACCTCCCGGATACTACGAGCAGTACTTC
CASSPPGYYEQYF
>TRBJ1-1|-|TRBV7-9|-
TGTGCCAGCAGCTTGGGGGGATCGGAGAACACTGAAGCTTTCTTT
CASSLGGSENTEAFF
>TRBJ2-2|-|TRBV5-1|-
TGCGCCAGCAGCGCTCCGAACACCGGGGAGCTGTTTTTT
CASSAPNTGELFF
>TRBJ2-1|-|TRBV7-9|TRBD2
TGTGCCAGCAGCTACCGTAGACTAGCGGGAGTGATTAATGAGCAGTTCTTC
CASSYRRLAGVINEQFF
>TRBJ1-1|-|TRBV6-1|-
TGTGCCAGCAGACAGGACAGTACGGGAGGCACTGAAGCTTTCTTT
CASRQDSTGGTEAFF
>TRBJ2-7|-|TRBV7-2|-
TGTGCCAGCAGCTTAGGGAGGAGCGGCTACGAGCAGTACTTC
CASSLGRSGYEQYF
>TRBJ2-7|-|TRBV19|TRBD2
TGTGCCAGTAGTACCACCTACTGGGGGGGCTACGAGCAGTACTTC
CASSTTYWGGYEQYF
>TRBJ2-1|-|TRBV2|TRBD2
TGTGCCAGCACTAGCGGACTAGCGTCCCTCAATGAGCAGTTCTTC
CASTSGLASLNEQFF
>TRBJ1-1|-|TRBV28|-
TGTGCCAGCAGTTTCGGGCAGGGTTTTTTTTTAACAGGTACTGAAGCTTTCTTT
CASSFGQGFFLTGTEAFF
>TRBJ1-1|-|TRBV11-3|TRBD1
TGTGCCAGCAGCTTGACAGGGTTCACTGAAGCTTTCTTT
CASSLTGFTEAFF
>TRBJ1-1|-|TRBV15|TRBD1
TGTGCCACCAGCAGAGATCACGGGACAGGGAGAACTGAAGCTTTCTTT
CATSRDHGTGRTEAFF
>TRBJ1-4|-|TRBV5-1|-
TGCGCCAGCAGCTTGGGACCGATTAATGAAAAACTGTTTTTT
CASSLGPINEKLFF
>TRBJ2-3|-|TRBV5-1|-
TGCGCCAGCAGCTTGATAGCAGGGAATCCCACAGATACGCAGTATTTT
CASSLIAGNPTDTQYF
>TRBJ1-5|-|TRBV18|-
TGTGCCAGCTCACTGCTTGGGGGTAGCAATCAGCCCCAGCATTTT
CASSLLGGSNQPQHF
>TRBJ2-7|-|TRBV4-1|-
TGCGCCAGCAGCCAAGCCCCGAGGACCTACGAGCAGTACTTC
CASSQAPRTYEQYF
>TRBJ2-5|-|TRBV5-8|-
TGTGCCAGCAGCCCGACGGGGGCGAGAGAGACCCAGTACTTC
CASSPTGARETQYF
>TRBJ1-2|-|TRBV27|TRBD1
TGTGCCAGCAGGACTCAGGGGGTGAATGGCTACACCTTC
CASRTQGVNGYTF
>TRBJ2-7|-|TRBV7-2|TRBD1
TGTGCCAGCAGCCGCGGACAGGGGAACGCCTACGAGCAGTACTTC
CASSRGQGNAYEQYF
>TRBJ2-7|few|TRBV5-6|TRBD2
TGTGCCAGCAGCCTGCTAGCGGGGGGACCCTACGAGCAGTACTTC
CASSLLAGGPYEQYF
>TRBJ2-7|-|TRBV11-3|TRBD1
TGTGCCAGCAGCTTGCAGGGGGACAGAGCCTACGAGCAGTACTTC
CASSLQGDRAYEQYF
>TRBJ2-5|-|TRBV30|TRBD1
TGTGCCTGGAGCGGCCCCCCAGCCGGGACAGAGTCTAGATGGTCAGAGACCCAGTACTTC
CAWSGPPAGTESRWSETQYF
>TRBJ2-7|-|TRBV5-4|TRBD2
TGTGCCAGCAGCCCGGCTAGCGGGAGGAGTTGGGGCGAGCAGTACTTC
CASSPASGRSWGEQYF
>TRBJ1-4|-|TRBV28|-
TGTGCCAGCAGAGTTGGACCACCGACTAATGAAAAACTGTTTTTT
CASRVGPPTNEKLFF
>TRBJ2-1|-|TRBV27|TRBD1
TGTGCCAGCAGTTACAGGGGTAATGAGCAGTTCTTC
CASSYRGNEQFF
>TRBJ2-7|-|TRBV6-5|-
TGTGCCAGCACCTACCTTTGGGGAGCTGAGCAGTACTTC
CASTYLWGAEQYF
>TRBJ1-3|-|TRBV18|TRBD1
TGTGCCAGCTCCTTCGGGACAGGGAGCTCTGGAAACACCATATATTTT
CASSFGTGSSGNTIYF
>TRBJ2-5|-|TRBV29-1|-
TGCAGCGTTCGATTCCTAGTGGGCGAAGAGACCCAGTACTTC
CSVRFLVGEETQYF
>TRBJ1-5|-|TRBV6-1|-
TGTGCCAGCAGTCCTACCCCGAATCAGCCCCAGCATTTT
CASSPTPNQPQHF
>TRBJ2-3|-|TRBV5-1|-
TGCGCCAGCAGCTTTACAGGGTTTAGCACAGATACGCAGTATTTT
CASSFTGFSTDTQYF
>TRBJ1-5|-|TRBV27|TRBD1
TGTGCCAGCAGCCCTACCTCAGGGGGTTGGAATCAGCCCCAGCATTTT
CASSPTSGGWNQPQHF
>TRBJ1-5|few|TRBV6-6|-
TGTGCCAGCAGTTCCGGGACATTGAATCAGCCCCAGCATTTT
CASSSGTLNQPQHF
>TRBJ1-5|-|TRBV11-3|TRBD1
TGTGCCAGCAGCATGGGGCGGGACAGGTACAATCAGCCCCAGCATTTT
CASSMGRDRYNQPQHF
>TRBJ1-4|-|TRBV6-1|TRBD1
TGTGCCAGCAGTGATTTAACAGGGGGGAACGAAAAACTGTTTTTT
CASSDLTGGNEKLFF
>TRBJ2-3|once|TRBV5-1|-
TGCGCCAGCAGCTTGGCCGACAGCCTACTCACAGATACGCAGTATTTT
CASSLADSLLTDTQYF
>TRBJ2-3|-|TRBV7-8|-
TGTGCCAGCAGCTTCGACCGGACCGTCAAAGATACGCAGTATTTT
CASSFDRTVKDTQYF
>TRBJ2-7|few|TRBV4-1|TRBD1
TGCGCCAGCAGCTCCCCCGGGACAGGGGTCGACGAGCAGTACTTC
CASSSPGTGVDEQYF
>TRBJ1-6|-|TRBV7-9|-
TGTGCCAGCAGCTTACGGACGGGCAATTCACCCCTCCACTTT
CASSLRTGNSPLHF
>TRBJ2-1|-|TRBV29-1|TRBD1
TGCAGCGCAGGACAGGGGGGTGGTTCCTACAATGAGCAGTTCTTC
CSAGQGGGSYNEQFF
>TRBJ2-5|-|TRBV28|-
TGTGCCAGCAGTTCCGGGGGAAAGGGAGAGACCCAGTACTTC
CASSSGGKGETQYF